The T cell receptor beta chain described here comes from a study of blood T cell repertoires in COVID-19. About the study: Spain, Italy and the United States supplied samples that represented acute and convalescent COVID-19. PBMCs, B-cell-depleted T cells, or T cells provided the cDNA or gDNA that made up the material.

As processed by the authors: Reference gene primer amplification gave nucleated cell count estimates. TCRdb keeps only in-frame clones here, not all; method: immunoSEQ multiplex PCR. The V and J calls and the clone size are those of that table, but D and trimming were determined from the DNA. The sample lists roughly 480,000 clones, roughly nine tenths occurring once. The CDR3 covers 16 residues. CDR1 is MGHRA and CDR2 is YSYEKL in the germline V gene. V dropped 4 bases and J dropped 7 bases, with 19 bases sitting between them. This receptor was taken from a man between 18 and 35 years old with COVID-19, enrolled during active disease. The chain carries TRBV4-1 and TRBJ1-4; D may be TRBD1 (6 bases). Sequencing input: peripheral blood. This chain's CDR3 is CASSPLGAGVIEKLFF. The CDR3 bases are TGCGCCAGCAGCCCTCTTGGGGCAGGGGTAATTGAAAAACTGTTTTTT.